These 11 T cell receptor beta chains came from one sample sequenced in a study of blood T cell repertoires in COVID-19. Method: immunoSEQ multiplex PCR; TCRdb's copy keeps in-frame clones and lacks some. The repertoire holds 120,000 or so clones, with 83% as singletons. Sequencing was carried out using peripheral blood. The source is a man at least 80 years old with active or convalescent COVID-19.

V gene TRBV3-1 (or the pseudogene TRBV3-2) combines with J gene TRBJ1-1; weak D call: TRBD1 (6 bases). This CDR3 is 14 amino acids long. V was pared by 2 bases and J by 8 bases, with 15 bases between. Germline loops: CDR1 LGHDT, CDR2 YNNKEL (reference sequence). Here the CDR3 DNA reads TGTGCCAGCAGCCAAACGAACACAGGGAAAGAAGCTTTCTTT. As protein: CASSQTNTGKEAFF.

This clone was seen just once. The rearrangement links TRBV7-2 to TRBJ1-1, with 8 bases identical to TRBD1. With V trimmed by 7 bases and J by 5 bases, 9 bases remained unmatched. CDR1 is SGHTA, CDR2 FQGNSA, per germline. The CDR3 loop spans 14 amino acids. CDR3 DNA: TGTGCCAGCACCCTGGGACAGGTAGGAACTGAAGCTTTCTTT. It codes for CASTLGQVGTEAFF. The entire variable domain, with the rest obtained from reference TRBV7-2 and TRBJ1-1, is as follows: GAGVSQSPSNKVTEKGKDVELRCDPISGHTALYWYRQSLGQGLEFLIYFQGNSAPDKSGLPSDRFSAERTGGSVSTLTIQRTQQEDSAVYLCASTLGQVGTEAFFGQGTRLTVV.

V and J are TRBV19 and TRBJ2-2, with a tentative D call TRBD2 (6 bases). Trimming removed 2 bases from V and 6 bases from J, with 19 bases in between. Germline V gene lookup returns CDR1 LNHDA and CDR2 SQIVND (reference sequence). This CDR3 has 17 amino acids. The DNA of the CDR3 is TGTGCCAGTAGTATAAATTGGGTCGGGCGGGGCGCCGGGGAGCTGTTTTTT. Its translation is CASSINWVGRGAGELFF.

The CDR3 DNA follows: TGTGCCATCAGTAATTCATTACGGGGGGAGAGCTCCTACGAGCAGTACTTC. It specifies CAISNSLRGESSYEQYF. The rearrangement links TRBV10-3 to TRBJ2-7; the match to TRBD2 covers 7 bases. From germline, CDR1 is ENHRY and CDR2 SYGVKD. With 5 bases clipped from V and 0 bases from J, the junction kept 13 bases outside the gene matches. There are 17 residues in the CDR3.

The rearrangement joins TRBV7-2 to TRBJ2-7, with 11 bases matching TRBD2. The junction had 2 bases not matched to a gene; V was cut back by 3 bases and J by 1 base. Germline lookup yields CDR1 SGHTA and CDR2 FQGNSA. The CDR3 is made up of 15 amino acids. The chain's CDR3 is CASSLGLADSYEQYF. The CDR3 DNA reads TGTGCCAGCAGCTTGGGACTAGCGGATTCCTACGAGCAGTACTTC.

V is TRBV5-1 and J is TRBJ1-1, with unresolved D. Germline CDR1 SGHRS, CDR2 YFSETQ. Trimming left V 2 bases short and J 2 bases short, with 7 bases between. The CDR3 is made up of 13 amino acids. The CDR3 DNA follows: TGCGCCAGCAGCTTTAACAGAAACACTGAAGCTTTCTTT. Its translation: CASSFNRNTEAFF. Using reference TRBV5-1 and TRBJ1-1 for the parts outside the CDR3, the full variable domain is KAGVTQTPRYLIKTRGQQVTLSCSPISGHRSVSWYQQTPGQGLQFLFEYFSETQRNKGNFPGRFSGRQFSNSRSEMNVSTLELGDSALYLCASSFNRNTEAFFGQGTRLTVV.

This CDR3 reads CASSPGTGGYEQYF. The DNA for the CDR3 is TGCGCCAGCAGCCCCGGGACAGGGGGCTACGAGCAGTACTTC. The chain is built from TRBV5-1 and TRBJ2-7, with 11 bases lining up with TRBD1. Germline V gives CDR1 SGHRS, CDR2 YFSETQ. The CDR3 loop spans 14 amino acids. Trimming took 4 bases from V and 3 from J; bases not matched to a gene: 3.

V is TRBV27 and J is TRBJ2-7, with D possibly matching TRBD2 (6 bases). V gave up 0 bases and J gave up 5 bases, with 14 bases separating them. The CDR3 consists of 15 residues. CDR1 is MNHEY, CDR2 SMNVEV, per germline (reference sequence). CDR3 DNA: TGTGCCAGCAGTTTATCTGGGGGGAAACCCCACGAGCAGTACTTC. Protein sequence: CASSLSGGKPHEQYF.

The V gene is TRBV11-2, the J gene TRBJ2-5, with TRBD2 matching 8 bases. CDR1 and CDR2 from the germline V gene are SGHAT and FQNNGV. Losses at the gene ends were 5 bases for V and 1 base for J; bases not matched to a gene: 9. The CDR3 length is 16 residues. The CDR3 nucleotides read TGTGCCAGCAGCGCGGGGGGAGCGGGGATCCAAGAGACCCAGTACTTC. This translates into CASSAGGAGIQETQYF.

The rearrangement uses TRBV2 and TRBJ1-3, with 8 bases lining up with TRBD1. The CDR3 is 15 residues long. CDR1 SNHLY and CDR2 FYNNEI come from the germline V gene. Germline trimming cut 5 bases from V and 0 bases from J; bases unmatched to any gene: 3. CDR3: CASSFTGGSGNTIYF. The CDR3 bases are TGTGCCAGCAGTTTTACAGGGGGCTCTGGAAACACCATATATTTT.

The rearrangement uses TRBV7-2 and TRBJ1-6, with 10 positions matching TRBD1. There are 16 residues in the CDR3. The ends lost 5 bases at V and 6 bases at J; junction bases unmatched: 7. Germline V CDR1 and CDR2: SGHTA, FQGNSA. CDR3 residues: CASSKRDRGVNSPLHF. The CDR3 coding sequence is TGTGCCAGCAGCAAACGGGACAGGGGTGTTAATTCACCCCTCCACTTT. The entire variable domain, with the rest obtained from reference TRBV7-2 and TRBJ1-6, is as follows: GAGVSQSPSNKVTEKGKDVELRCDPISGHTALYWYRQSLGQGLEFLIYFQGNSAPDKSGLPSDRFSAERTGGSVSTLTIQRTQQEDSAVYLCASSKRDRGVNSPLHFGNGTRLTVT.